The entry below describes one TCR beta chain. Its matching antigen is unknown. These data are taken from a study of T cell responses to AZD1222 COVID-19 vaccine. General study findings and limits: With two AZD1222 doses given, Spike-specific TCR breadth and depth both rose. Donors, mostly white British, included more females; clonal diversity was possibly underestimated.

Measured with immunoSEQ multiplex PCR; TCRdb has only the in-frame clones, and not every one. Seen here are about 180,000 clones, roughly 88% observed once, and the top ten hold approximately 0.49%. Germline lookup yields CDR1 SGHTA and CDR2 FQGTGA. The CDR3 covers 16 residues. Trimming at V came to 0 bases and at J to 6 bases, leaving 9 bases not matched to a gene. Sequenced material: peripheral blood, taken on day 0 of AZD1222 vaccination. The sequence was obtained from an adult in good health. The V call is TRBV7-3, the J call TRBJ1-1, with 8 bases aligning to TRBD1. CDR3 DNA: TGTGCCAGCAGCTTAACGGGGGGGACAGGCCTCTCTGAAGCTTTCTTT. Protein: CASSLTGGTGLSEAFF.